These 9 T cell receptor beta chains were sequenced from one sample in a study of blood T cell repertoires in COVID-19. Profiled with immunoSEQ multiplex PCR; TCRdb holds only in-frame clones, not every one. The sample lists about 62,000 clones; approximately 87% were seen once. The sequencing input was peripheral blood. These receptor sequences come from a human donor in a cohort sampled during active COVID-19.

This rearrangement joins TRBV4-3 to TRBJ1-2; 8 bases line up with TRBD1. Germline values: CDR1 LGHNA, CDR2 YSLEER. V shed 4 bases, J shed 3 bases, and the junction held 7 bases outside the gene matches. CDR3 size: 15 residues. The CDR3 here is CASSPGQGQYYGYTF. CDR3 DNA sequence: TGCGCCAGCAGCCCAGGACAGGGACAGTACTATGGCTACACCTTC.

The gene calls are TRBV11-2 and TRBJ2-2; 11 nucleotides align to TRBD2. The V gene's germline CDR1 is SGHAT and CDR2 FQNNGV. The CDR3 length is 19 residues. The ends lost 5 bases at V and 0 bases at J; junction bases unmatched: 11. In DNA form, the CDR3 reads TGTGCCAGCAGCCCCAGTAGCGGGAGGGCCCAAACGAACACCGGGGAGCTGTTTTTT. Its translation is CASSPSSGRAQTNTGELFF.

V and J are TRBV28 and TRBJ1-2, with 9 bases matching TRBD1. V gave up 5 bases and J gave up 0 bases; unmatched junction bases: 13. The CDR3 has 18 residues. Germline values: CDR1 MDHEN, CDR2 SYDVKM. The CDR3, as DNA: TGTGCCAGCAGTAAAACCTGGGACAGGGTAAAAGCTAACTATGGCTACACCTTC. Protein product: CASSKTWDRVKANYGYTF.

The chain couples TRBV29-1 to TRBJ2-7; TRBD1 aligns across 8 bases. The CDR3 is made up of 15 amino acids. The germline V gene has CDR1 SQVTM and CDR2 ANQGSEA. Unmatched junction bases numbered 12, after V lost 5 bases and J lost 3 bases. CDR3 amino acids: CSVIVWTGIDYEQYF. The CDR3 bases are TGCAGCGTTATCGTGTGGACAGGGATAGACTACGAGCAGTACTTC.

The chain joins TRBV19 to TRBJ2-2; no clear D. Germline V CDR1 and CDR2: LNHDA, SQIVND (reference sequence). V lost 6 bases, J lost 0 bases, and 17 bases lay in between. There are 17 residues in the CDR3. The CDR3, as DNA: TGTGCCAGTAGAGACCTTCCAGGTAACGCGAACACCGGGGAGCTGTTTTTT. Amino acids: CASRDLPGNANTGELFF. Full variable domain (missing parts from reference TRBV19 and TRBJ2-2): DGGITQSPKYLFRKEGQNVTLSCEQNLNHDAMYWYRQDPGQGLRLIYYSQIVNDFQKGDIAEGYSVSREKKESFPLTVTSAQKNPTAFYLCASRDLPGNANTGELFFGEGSRLTVL.

The chain links TRBV9 to TRBJ2-1; 7 bases are shared with TRBD2. Germline V gene lookup returns CDR1 SGDLS and CDR2 YYNGEE. V trimming: 5 bases; J trimming: 7 bases; junction bases outside the gene matches: 6. The length of the CDR3 is 13 residues. The CDR3 loop is CASSSGLNNEQFF. CDR3 sequence (DNA): TGTGCCAGCAGTAGCGGGCTTAATAATGAGCAGTTCTTC. Filled out from reference TRBV9 and TRBJ2-1, the complete variable domain reads DSGVTQTPKHLITATGQRVTLRCSPRSGDLSVYWYQQSLDQGLQFLIQYYNGEERAKGNILERFSAQQFPDLHSELNLSSLELGDSALYFCASSSGLNNEQFFGPGTRLTVL.

The chain links TRBV6-5 to TRBJ2-7; 7 nucleotides line up with TRBD1. The CDR3 runs to 14 residues. The germline V gene encodes CDR1 MNHEY and CDR2 SVGAGI. The J segment lost 3 bases and the V segment lost 6 bases, leaving 8 bases of the junction unmatched. The CDR3 sequence: CASRSRDRSYEQYF. CDR3 in DNA: TGTGCCAGCAGGAGCCGGGACAGAAGCTACGAGCAGTACTTC.

The chain couples TRBV9 to TRBJ2-7; 14 bases map to TRBD2. This CDR3 is built from 14 residues. CDR1 and CDR2 (germline): SGDLS, YYNGEE. V trimming: 3 bases; J trimming: 6 bases; junction bases outside the gene matches: 2. This chain's CDR3 is CASSAGLAGAEQYF. The CDR3 DNA reads TGTGCCAGCAGCGCGGGACTAGCGGGAGCCGAGCAGTACTTC. Full variable domain (missing parts from reference TRBV9 and TRBJ2-7): DSGVTQTPKHLITATGQRVTLRCSPRSGDLSVYWYQQSLDQGLQFLIQYYNGEERAKGNILERFSAQQFPDLHSELNLSSLELGDSALYFCASSAGLAGAEQYFGPGTRLTVT.

V is TRBV6-1 and J is TRBJ2-3; D may be TRBD1 (5 bases). V lost 4 bases, J lost 5 bases, and 19 bases lay in between. From germline, CDR1 is MNHNS and CDR2 SASEGT. There are 16 residues in the CDR3. The CDR3 bases are TGTGCCAGCAGTGGTCGGGCAAATAACAGGATAGATACGCAGTATTTT. Amino acid sequence: CASSGRANNRIDTQYF.